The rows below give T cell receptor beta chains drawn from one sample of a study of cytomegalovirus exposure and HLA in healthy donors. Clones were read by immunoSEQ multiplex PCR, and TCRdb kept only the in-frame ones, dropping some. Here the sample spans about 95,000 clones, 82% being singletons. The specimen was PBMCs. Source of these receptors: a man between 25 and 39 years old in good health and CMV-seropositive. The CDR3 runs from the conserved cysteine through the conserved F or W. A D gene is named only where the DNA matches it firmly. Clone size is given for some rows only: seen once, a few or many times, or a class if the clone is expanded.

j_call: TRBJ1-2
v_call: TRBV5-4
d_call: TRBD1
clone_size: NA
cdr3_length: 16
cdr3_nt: TGTGCCAGCAGCTCCGAACACCGGGACAGGGCCAGTGGCTACACCTTC
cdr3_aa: CASSSEHRDRASGYTF

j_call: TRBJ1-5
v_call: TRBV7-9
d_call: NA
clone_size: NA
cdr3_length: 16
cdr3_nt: TGTTCCAGCAGCTTAGGTGTGGGGGCGGGCAATCAGCCCCAGCATTTT
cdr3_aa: CSSSLGVGAGNQPQHF

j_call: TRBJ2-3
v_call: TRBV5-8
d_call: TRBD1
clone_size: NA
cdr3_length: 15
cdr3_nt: TGTGCCAGCAGCTTGACAGGGGATTCCACAGATACGCAGTATTTT
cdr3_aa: CASSLTGDSTDTQYF

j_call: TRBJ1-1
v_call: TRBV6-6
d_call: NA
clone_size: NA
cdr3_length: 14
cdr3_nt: TGTGCCAGCAGTTACTCTGACAGGAACACTGAAGCTTTCTTT
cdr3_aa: CASSYSDRNTEAFF

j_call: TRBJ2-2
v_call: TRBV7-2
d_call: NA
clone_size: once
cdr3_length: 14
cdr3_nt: TGTGCCAGCAGCATTACAGCATACACCGGGGAGCTGTTTTTT
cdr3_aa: CASSITAYTGELFF

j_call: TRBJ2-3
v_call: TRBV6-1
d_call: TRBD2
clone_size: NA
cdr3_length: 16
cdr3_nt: TGTGCCAGCAGTGAGGTAGTGGGGAGGGTTGCAGATACGCAGTATTTT
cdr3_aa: CASSEVVGRVADTQYF

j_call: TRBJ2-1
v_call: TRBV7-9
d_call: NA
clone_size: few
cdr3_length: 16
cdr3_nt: TGTGCCAGCAGCTTAATAGGTTCAGCGCCCTACAATGAGCAGTTCTTC
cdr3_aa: CASSLIGSAPYNEQFF

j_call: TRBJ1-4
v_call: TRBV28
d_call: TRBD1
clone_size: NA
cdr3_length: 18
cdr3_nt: TGTGCCAGCAGAAAGGACAGGGGGCCCTTCCTTTCGAATGAAAAACTGTTTTTT
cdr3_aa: CASRKDRGPFLSNEKLFF

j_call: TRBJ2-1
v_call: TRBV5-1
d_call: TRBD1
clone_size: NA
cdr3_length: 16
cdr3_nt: TGCGCCAGCAGCTTGGCCTGGACAGGGGCGCACAATGAGCAGTTCTTC
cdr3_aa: CASSLAWTGAHNEQFF

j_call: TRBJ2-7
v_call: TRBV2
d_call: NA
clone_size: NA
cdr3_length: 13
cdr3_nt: TGTGCCAGCAGTCTGGACAGACGATACGAGCAGTACTTC
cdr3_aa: CASSLDRRYEQYF

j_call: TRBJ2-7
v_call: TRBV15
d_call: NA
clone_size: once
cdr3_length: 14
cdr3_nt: TGTGCCACCAGCAGGGGGGCTCCCTCCTACGAGCAGTACTTC
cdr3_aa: CATSRGAPSYEQYF

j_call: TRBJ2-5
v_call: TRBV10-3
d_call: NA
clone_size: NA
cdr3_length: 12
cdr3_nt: TGTGCCATCAGCGCGGGGCGAGAGACCCAGTACTTC
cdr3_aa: CAISAGRETQYF

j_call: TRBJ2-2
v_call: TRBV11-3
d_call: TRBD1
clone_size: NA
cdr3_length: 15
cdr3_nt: TGTGCCAGCAGTCTATACAGGGGGAACACCGGGGAGCTGTTTTTT
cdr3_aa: CASSLYRGNTGELFF

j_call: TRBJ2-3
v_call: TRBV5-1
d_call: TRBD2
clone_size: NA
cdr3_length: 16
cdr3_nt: TGCGCCAGCAGCTCCGGACTAGCGGAAAACTCGGATACGCAGTATTTT
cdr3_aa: CASSSGLAENSDTQYF

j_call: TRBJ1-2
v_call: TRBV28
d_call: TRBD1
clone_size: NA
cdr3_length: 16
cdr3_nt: TGTGCCAGCAGTTTAGTATTTCCAGACAGGGGGAATGGCTACACCTTC
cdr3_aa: CASSLVFPDRGNGYTF

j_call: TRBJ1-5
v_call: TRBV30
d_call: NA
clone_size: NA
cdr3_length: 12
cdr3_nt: TGTGCCTTTTCCTCAGGGGCCGCCCCCCAGCATTTT
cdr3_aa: CAFSSGAAPQHF

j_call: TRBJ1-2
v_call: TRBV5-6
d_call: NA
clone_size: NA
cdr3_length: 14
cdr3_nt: TGTGCCAGCAACTTAGATACAGCTAACTATGGCTACACCTTC
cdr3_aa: CASNLDTANYGYTF

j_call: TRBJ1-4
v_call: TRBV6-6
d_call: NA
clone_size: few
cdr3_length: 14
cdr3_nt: TGTGCCAGCAGTTACTCGAAGTACTCTGGAAAACTGTTTTTT
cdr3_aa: CASSYSKYSGKLFF

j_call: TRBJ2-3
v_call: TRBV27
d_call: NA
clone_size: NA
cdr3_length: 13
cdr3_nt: TGTGCCAGCAGTTTTAGCCGTCAGGATACGCAGTATTTT
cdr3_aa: CASSFSRQDTQYF

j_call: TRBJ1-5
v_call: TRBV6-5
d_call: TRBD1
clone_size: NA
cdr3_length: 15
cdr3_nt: TGTGCCAGCAGTTACTCCGGGACAGGGCATCAGCCCCAGCATTTT
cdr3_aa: CASSYSGTGHQPQHF

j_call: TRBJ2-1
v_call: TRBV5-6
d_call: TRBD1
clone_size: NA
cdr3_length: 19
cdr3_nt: TGTGCCAGCAGCTTGGAAAGGACAGGGGAGTCATTGGGGTACAATGAGCAGTTCTTC
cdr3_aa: CASSLERTGESLGYNEQFF

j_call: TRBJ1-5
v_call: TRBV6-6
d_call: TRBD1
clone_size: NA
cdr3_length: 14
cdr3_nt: TGTGCCAGCAGTCCGAACAGGGGGAATCAGCCCCAGCATTTT
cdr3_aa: CASSPNRGNQPQHF

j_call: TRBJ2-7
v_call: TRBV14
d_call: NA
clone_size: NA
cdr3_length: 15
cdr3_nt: TGTGCCAGCAGCCCCCGACTAGTATCAGGTGACGAGCAGTACTTC
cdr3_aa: CASSPRLVSGDEQYF

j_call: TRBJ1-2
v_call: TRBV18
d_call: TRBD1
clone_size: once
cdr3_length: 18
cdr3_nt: TGTGCCAGCTCACCACCGCGGGCAGGGGGCGAAAGGGGCTATGGCTACACCTTC
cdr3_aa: CASSPPRAGGERGYGYTF

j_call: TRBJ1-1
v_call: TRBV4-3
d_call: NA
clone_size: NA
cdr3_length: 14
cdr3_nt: TGCGCCAGCAGCCAAGTGTGGGGGCAGGGTGAAGCTTTCTTT
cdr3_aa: CASSQVWGQGEAFF

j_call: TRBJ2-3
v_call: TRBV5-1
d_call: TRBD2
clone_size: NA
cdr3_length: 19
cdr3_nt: TGCGCCAGCAGCTTGAGGGCAAGCGGGAGGGCCGTTTCGGCAGATACGCAGTATTTT
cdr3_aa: CASSLRASGRAVSADTQYF

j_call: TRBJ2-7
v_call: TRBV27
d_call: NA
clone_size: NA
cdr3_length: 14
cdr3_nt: TGTGCCAGCAGGTCCGGGACACCGTCCGGCGAGCAGTACTTC
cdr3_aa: CASRSGTPSGEQYF

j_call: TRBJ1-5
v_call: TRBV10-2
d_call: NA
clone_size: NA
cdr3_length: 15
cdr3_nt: TGCGCCAGCAGTGAGATACCAGGATTTACTCAGCCCCAGCATTTT
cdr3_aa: CASSEIPGFTQPQHF

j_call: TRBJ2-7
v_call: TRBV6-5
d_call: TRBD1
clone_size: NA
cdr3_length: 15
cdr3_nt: TGTGCCAGCAGTTACACCTTGGACAGGGCCTACGAGCAGTACTTC
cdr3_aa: CASSYTLDRAYEQYF

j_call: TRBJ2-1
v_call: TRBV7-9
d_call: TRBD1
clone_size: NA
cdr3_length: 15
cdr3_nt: TGTGCCAGCAGCTTTCGGGACAGGGGTTCGAATGAGCAGTTCTTC
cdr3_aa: CASSFRDRGSNEQFF

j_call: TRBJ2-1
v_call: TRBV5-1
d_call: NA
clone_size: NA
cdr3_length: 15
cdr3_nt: TGCGCCAGCAGCTTGGCGTTTGTGCGGGGCGATGAGCAGTTCTTC
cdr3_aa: CASSLAFVRGDEQFF

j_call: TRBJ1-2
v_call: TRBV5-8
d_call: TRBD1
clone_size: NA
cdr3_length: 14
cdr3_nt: TGTGCCAGCAGCCAACCTGGGACAGGGGAGTGCTACACCTTC
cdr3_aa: CASSQPGTGECYTF

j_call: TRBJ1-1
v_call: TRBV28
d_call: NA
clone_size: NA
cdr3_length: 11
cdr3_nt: TGTGCCAGCACTTCCACTGCGGGAGCTTTCTTT
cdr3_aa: CASTSTAGAFF

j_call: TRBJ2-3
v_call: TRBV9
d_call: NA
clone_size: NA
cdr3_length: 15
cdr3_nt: TGTGCCAGCAGCGTAGTAGCGGATGCCACAGATACGCAGTATTTT
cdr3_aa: CASSVVADATDTQYF

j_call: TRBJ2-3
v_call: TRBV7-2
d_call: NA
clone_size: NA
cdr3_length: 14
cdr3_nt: TGTGCCAGCAGCTTAAATAGCGTCACAGATACGCAGTATTTT
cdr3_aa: CASSLNSVTDTQYF

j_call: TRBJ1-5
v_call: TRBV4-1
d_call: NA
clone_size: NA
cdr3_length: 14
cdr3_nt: TGCGCCAGCAGCCAAGCAGGCGGCAATCAGCCCCAGCATTTT
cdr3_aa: CASSQAGGNQPQHF

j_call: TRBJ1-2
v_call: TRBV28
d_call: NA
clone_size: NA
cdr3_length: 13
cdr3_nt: TGTGCCAGCAGTCGGCCCCTAGGCTATGGCTACACCTTC
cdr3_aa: CASSRPLGYGYTF

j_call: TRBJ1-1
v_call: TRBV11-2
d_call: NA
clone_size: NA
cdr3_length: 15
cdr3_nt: TGTGCCAGCAGCTTAGAGGCAGGGGTGAACACTGAAGCTTTCTTT
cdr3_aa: CASSLEAGVNTEAFF

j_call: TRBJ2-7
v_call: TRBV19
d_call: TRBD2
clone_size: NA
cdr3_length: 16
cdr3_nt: TGTGCCAGTAGTACCTCTAGCGGGAGGGCCCTCGCCGAGCAGTACTTC
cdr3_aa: CASSTSSGRALAEQYF

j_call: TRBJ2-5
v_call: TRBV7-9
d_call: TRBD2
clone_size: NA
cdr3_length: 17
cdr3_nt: TGTGCCAGCAGCCGCGGCTCACTAGCGGGAGGCCAAGAGACCCAGTACTTC
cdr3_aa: CASSRGSLAGGQETQYF

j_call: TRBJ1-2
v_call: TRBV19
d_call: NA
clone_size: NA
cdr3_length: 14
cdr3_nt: TGTGCCAGTAGCTTGGACAAGGGAATCTATGGCTACACCTTC
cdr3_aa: CASSLDKGIYGYTF

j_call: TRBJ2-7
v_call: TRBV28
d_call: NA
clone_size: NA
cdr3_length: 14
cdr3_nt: TGTGCCAGCAGTTTAGGACGTTCCCGGGGAAGGGAGTACTTC
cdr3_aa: CASSLGRSRGREYF

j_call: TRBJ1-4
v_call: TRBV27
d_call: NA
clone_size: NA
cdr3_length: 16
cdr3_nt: TGTGCCAGCAGTTTATTCCCCCCAACAACTAATGAAAAACTGTTTTTT
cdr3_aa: CASSLFPPTTNEKLFF

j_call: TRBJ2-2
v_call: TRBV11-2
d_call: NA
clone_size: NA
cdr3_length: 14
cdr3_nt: TGTGCCAGCAGCTTTAAGGGGGAGTGGGGGGAGCTGTTTTTT
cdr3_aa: CASSFKGEWGELFF

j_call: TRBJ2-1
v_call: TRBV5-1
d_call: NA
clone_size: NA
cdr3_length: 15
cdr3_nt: TGCGCCAGCAGTTCAGGGCAGGGGTCATTCGGTGAGCAGTTCTTC
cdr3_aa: CASSSGQGSFGEQFF

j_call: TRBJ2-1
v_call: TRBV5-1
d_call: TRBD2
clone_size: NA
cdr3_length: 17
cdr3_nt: TGCGCCAGCAGCCTAGGACTAGCGGGAGGAGCGGTAGATGAGCAGTTCTTC
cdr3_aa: CASSLGLAGGAVDEQFF

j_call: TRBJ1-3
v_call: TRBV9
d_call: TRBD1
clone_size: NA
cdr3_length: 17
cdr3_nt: TGTGCCAGCAGCGTATACGGATCTACAGGGGGAGGAAACACCATATATTTT
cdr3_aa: CASSVYGSTGGGNTIYF

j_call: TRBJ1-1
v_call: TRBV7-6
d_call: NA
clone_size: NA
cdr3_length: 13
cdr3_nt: TGTGCCAGCAGCCAGGACAGGAACACTGAAGCTTTCTTT
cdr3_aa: CASSQDRNTEAFF

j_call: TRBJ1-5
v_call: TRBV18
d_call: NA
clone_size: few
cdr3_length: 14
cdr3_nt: TGTGCCAGCTCACCCGACTCTAGCAATCAGCCCCAGCATTTT
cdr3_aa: CASSPDSSNQPQHF